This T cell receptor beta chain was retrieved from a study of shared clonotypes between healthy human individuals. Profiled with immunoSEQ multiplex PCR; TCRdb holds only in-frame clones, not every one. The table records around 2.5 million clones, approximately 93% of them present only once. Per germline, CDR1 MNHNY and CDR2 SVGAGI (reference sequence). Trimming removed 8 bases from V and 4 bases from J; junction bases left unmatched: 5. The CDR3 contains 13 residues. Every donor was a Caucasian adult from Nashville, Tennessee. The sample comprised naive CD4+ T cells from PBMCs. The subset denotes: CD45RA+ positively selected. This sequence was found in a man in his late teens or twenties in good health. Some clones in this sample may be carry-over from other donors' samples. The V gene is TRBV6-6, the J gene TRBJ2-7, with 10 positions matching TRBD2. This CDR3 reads CASGLAGVYEQYF. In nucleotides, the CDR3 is TGTGCCAGCGGGCTAGCGGGAGTGTACGAGCAGTACTTC.